Listed below are T cell receptor beta chains from one sample, sequenced in a study of blood T cells in healthy people across ages. TCRdb re-called the 5' RACE reads with MiXCR, one entry per CDR3 protein. The sample carries approximately 800,000 distinct CDR3 sequences, 62% recorded once. Source material: blood. Every receptor here comes from a man aged 30-40 years in good health. CDR3s include the opening cysteine and the closing phenylalanine or tryptophan. The order of the fields is D gene, clone size, J gene, V gene, CDR3 protein, CDR3 DNA. D genes are given only for firm matches. Clone size, where shown, is once, few, many, or a class for clones that have expanded.

TRBD1,NA,TRBJ2-7,TRBV9,CASSVEQGDYEQYF,TGTGCCAGCAGCGTCGAACAGGGGGACTACGAGCAGTACTTC
NA,NA,TRBJ1-2,TRBV15,CATSSGQTYGYTF,TGTGCTACCAGCAGCGGACAGACCTATGGCTACACCTTC
TRBD1,NA,TRBJ2-7,TRBV6-2/TRBV6-3,CASSWTTGGYEQYF,TGTGCCAGCAGTTGGACGACAGGGGGCTACGAGCAGTACTTC
NA,few,TRBJ2-7,TRBV7-9,CASSSLPSSYEQYF,TGTGCCAGCAGCTCCCTACCGAGCTCCTACGAGCAGTACTTC
TRBD2,NA,TRBJ2-3,TRBV20-1,CSAPTRPKLRLAGVYTDTQYF,TGCAGTGCCCCCACCCGCCCAAAGTTAAGACTAGCGGGGGTATACACAGATACGCAGTATTTT
NA,few,TRBJ2-1,TRBV7-3,CASSSGPGANEQFF,TGTGCCAGCAGCTCGGGCCCCGGGGCCAATGAGCAGTTCTTC
NA,NA,TRBJ2-3,TRBV4-3,CASSQEFADTQYF,TGCGCCAGCAGCCAAGAGTTTGCAGATACGCAGTATTTT
NA,NA,TRBJ2-1,TRBV5-1,CASSFSTEQFF,TGCGCCAGCAGCTTTAGCACTGAGCAGTTCTTC
TRBD1,NA,TRBJ2-5,TRBV4-3,CASSQFRDRTTQETQYF,TGCGCCAGCAGCCAATTCCGGGACAGGACTACTCAAGAGACCCAGTACTTC
TRBD2,NA,TRBJ2-5,TRBV27,CTNSFSGGRWAQYF,TGTACCAACAGTTTTAGCGGGGGCCGGTGGGCCCAGTACTTC
NA,NA,TRBJ2-4,TRBV11-1,CASSLEVWMRNIQYF,TGTGCCAGCAGCTTAGAGGTCTGGATGCGGAACATTCAGTACTTC
NA,NA,TRBJ2-1,TRBV5-1,CASSLDPGTPGTNEQFF,TGCGCCAGCAGCTTGGACCCCGGGACTCCCGGGACCAATGAGCAGTTCTTC
TRBD1,few,TRBJ2-7,TRBV4-2,CASSPPDRGSYEQYF,TGTGCCAGCAGCCCGCCGGACAGGGGCTCCTACGAGCAGTACTTC
NA,few,TRBJ2-3,TRBV6-2/TRBV6-3,CASSYALLTDTQYF,TGTGCCAGCAGTTACGCGCTACTCACAGATACGCAGTATTTT
NA,NA,TRBJ2-3,TRBV4-1,CASSPLVADTQYF,TGCGCCAGCAGCCCCTTGGTGGCAGATACGCAGTATTTT
TRBD2,few,TRBJ2-4,TRBV4-1,CASSQVGTSGSLAKNIQYF,TGCGCCAGCAGCCAAGTTGGGACTAGCGGGTCCCTAGCCAAAAACATTCAGTACTTC
TRBD1,few,TRBJ2-1,TRBV10-3,CAISHSGQGYNEQFF,TGTGCCATCAGTCACTCGGGACAGGGCTACAATGAGCAGTTCTTC
TRBD1,NA,TRBJ2-5,TRBV10-3,CAISDWDRGYTNEQYF,TGTGCCATCAGTGATTGGGACAGGGGATATACCAATGAGCAGTACTTC
NA,NA,TRBJ2-1,TRBV7-6,CASNLRAGSHERFF,TGTGCCAGCAACTTACGGGCGGGTTCCCATGAGCGGTTCTTC
NA,NA,TRBJ1-2,TRBV7-2,CASSSRTVGYTF,TGTGCCAGCAGCTCCAGGACAGTTGGCTACACCTTC
TRBD1,NA,TRBJ2-7,TRBV18,CANGDREGEQYF,TGTGCCAACGGGGACAGGGAGGGCGAGCAGTACTTC
NA,NA,TRBJ2-7,TRBV4-1,CASSQDPPGMKRDEQYF,TGCGCCAGCAGCCAAGATCCCCCGGGAATGAAGAGAGACGAGCAGTACTTC
TRBD1,NA,TRBJ2-5,TRBV20-1,CSALLTGQLQETQYF,TGCAGTGCCCTCCTAACGGGACAGCTCCAAGAGACCCAGTACTTC
NA,NA,TRBJ1-5,TRBV2,CASSALDRNNQPQHF,TGTGCCAGCAGTGCATTGGACAGAAACAATCAGCCCCAGCATTTT
NA,NA,TRBJ2-7,TRBV7-2,CASSIQPGPAYEQYF,TGTGCCAGCAGCATACAACCCGGCCCTGCCTACGAGCAGTACTTC
NA,NA,TRBJ2-7,TRBV7-2,CASSFGYQSYEQYF,TGTGCCAGCAGCTTCGGTTACCAAAGCTACGAGCAGTACTTC
TRBD2,NA,TRBJ2-1,TRBV27,CASSFLPTGTSGVNEQFF,TGTGCCAGCAGTTTTCTCCCCACCGGGACTAGCGGGGTCAATGAGCAGTTCTTC
TRBD1,NA,TRBJ1-1,TRBV28,CASSWDRANTEAFF,TGTGCCAGCAGCTGGGACAGGGCGAACACTGAAGCTTTCTTT
NA,NA,TRBJ2-5,TRBV12-3/TRBV12-4,CASSFQVGKEETQYF,TGTGCCAGCAGTTTCCAGGTGGGGAAGGAAGAGACCCAGTACTTC
TRBD2,NA,TRBJ2-1,TRBV13,CASSSTLAGGHYEQFF,TGTGCCAGCAGCTCAACCCTAGCGGGGGGGCACTATGAGCAGTTCTTC
TRBD2,many,TRBJ2-1,TRBV7-2,CASSSKTSGGWNEQFF,TGTGCCAGCAGCTCAAAGACTAGCGGGGGATGGAATGAGCAGTTCTTC
TRBD2,few,TRBJ2-5,TRBV7-7,CASSPGGPTAETQYF,TGTGCTAGCAGCCCGGGGGGACCCACCGCCGAGACCCAGTACTTC
NA,many,TRBJ2-5,TRBV15,CATSSNRATQYF,TGTGCCACCAGCAGCAACAGGGCCACCCAGTACTTC